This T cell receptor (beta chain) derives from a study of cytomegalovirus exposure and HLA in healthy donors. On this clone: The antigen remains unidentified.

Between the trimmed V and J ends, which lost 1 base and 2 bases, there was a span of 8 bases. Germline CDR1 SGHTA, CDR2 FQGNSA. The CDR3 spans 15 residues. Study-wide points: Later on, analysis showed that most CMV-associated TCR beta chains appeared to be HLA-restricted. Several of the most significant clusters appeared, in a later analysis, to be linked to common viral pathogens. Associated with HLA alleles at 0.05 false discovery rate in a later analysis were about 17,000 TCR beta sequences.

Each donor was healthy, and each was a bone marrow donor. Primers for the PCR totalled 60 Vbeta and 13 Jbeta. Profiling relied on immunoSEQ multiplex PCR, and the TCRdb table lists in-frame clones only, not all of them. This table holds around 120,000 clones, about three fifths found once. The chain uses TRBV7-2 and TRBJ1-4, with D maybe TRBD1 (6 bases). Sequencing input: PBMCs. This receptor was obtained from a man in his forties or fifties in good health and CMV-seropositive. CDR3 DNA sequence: TGTGCCAGCAGCTTAGTGGGGGCTACTAATGAAAAACTGTTTTTT. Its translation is CASSLVGATNEKLFF. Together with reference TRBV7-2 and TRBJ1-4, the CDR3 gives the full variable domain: GAGVSQSPSNKVTEKGKDVELRCDPISGHTALYWYRQSLGQGLEFLIYFQGNSAPDKSGLPSDRFSAERTGGSVSTLTIQRTQQEDSAVYLCASSLVGATNEKLFFGSGTQLSVL.